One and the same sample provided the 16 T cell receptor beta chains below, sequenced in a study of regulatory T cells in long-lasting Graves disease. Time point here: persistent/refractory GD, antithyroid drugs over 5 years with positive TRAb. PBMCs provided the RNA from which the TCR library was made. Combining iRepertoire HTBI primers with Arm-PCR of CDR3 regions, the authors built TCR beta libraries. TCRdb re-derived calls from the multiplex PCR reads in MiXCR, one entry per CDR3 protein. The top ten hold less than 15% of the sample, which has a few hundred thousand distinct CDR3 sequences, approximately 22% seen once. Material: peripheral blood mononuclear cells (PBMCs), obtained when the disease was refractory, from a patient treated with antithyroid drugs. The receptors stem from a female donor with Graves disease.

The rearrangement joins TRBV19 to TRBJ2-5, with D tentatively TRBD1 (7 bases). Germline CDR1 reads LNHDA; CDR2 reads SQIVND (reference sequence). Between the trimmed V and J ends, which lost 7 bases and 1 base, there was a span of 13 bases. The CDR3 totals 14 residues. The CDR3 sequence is CASTGTAGQETQYF. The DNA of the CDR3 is TGTGCCAGTACTGGGACAGCGGGCCAAGAGACCCAGTACTTC. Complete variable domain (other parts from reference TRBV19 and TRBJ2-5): DGGITQSPKYLFRKEGQNVTLSCEQNLNHDAMYWYRQDPGQGLRLIYYSQIVNDFQKGDIAEGYSVSREKKESFPLTVTSAQKNPTAFYLCASTGTAGQETQYFGPGTRLLVL.

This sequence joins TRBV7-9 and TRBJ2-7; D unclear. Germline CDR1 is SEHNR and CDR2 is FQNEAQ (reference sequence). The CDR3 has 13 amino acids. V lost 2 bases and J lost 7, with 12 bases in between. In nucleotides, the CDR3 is TGTGCCAGCAGCTTATTGAGTGATGCGGAGCAGTACTTC. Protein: CASSLLSDAEQYF. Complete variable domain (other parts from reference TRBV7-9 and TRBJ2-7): DTGVSQNPRHKITKRGQNVTFRCDPISEHNRLYWYRQTLGQGPEFLTYFQNEAQLEKSRLLSDRFSAERPKGSFSTLEIQRTEQGDSAMYLCASSLLSDAEQYFGPGTRLTVT.

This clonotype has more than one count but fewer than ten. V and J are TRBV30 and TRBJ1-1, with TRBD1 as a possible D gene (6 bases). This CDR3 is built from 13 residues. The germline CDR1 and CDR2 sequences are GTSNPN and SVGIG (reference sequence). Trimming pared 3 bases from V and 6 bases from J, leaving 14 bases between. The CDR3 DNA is TGTGCCTGGAGGAGACAGGCGTTGCCTGAAGCTTTCTTT. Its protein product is CAWRRQALPEAFF.

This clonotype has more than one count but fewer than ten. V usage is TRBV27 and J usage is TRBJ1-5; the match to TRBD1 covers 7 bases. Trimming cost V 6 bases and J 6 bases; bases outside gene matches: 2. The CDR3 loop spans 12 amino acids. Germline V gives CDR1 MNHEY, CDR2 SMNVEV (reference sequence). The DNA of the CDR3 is TGTGCCAGCAGCAGACAGGGTCAGCCCCAGCATTTT. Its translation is CASSRQGQPQHF.

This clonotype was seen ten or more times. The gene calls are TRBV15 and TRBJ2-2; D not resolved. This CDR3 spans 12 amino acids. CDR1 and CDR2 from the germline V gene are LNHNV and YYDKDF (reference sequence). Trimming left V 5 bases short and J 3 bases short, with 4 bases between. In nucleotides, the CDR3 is TGTGCCACCAGCGCCGACACCGGGGAGCTGTTTTTT. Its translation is CATSADTGELFF.

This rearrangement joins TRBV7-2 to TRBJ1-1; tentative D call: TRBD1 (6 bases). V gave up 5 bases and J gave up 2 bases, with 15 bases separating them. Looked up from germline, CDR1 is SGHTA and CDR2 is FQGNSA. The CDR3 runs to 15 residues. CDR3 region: CASSPRTDTNTEAFF. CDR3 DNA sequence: TGTGCCAGCAGCCCCCGGACAGACACCAACACTGAAGCTTTCTTT.

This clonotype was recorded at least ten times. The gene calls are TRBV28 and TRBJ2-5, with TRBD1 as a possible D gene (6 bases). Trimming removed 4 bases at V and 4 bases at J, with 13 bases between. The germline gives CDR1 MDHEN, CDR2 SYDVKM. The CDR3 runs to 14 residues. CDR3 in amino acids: CASSSLAGVETQYF. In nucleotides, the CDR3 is TGTGCCAGCAGTTCCCTGGCAGGGGTAGAGACCCAGTACTTC.

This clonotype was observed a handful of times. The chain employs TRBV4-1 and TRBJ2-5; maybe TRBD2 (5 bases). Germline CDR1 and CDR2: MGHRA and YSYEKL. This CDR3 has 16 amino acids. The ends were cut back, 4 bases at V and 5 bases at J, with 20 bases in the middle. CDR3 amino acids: CASSPGGSPRRETQYF. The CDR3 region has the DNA TGCGCCAGCAGCCCAGGAGGCTCCCCCCGGCGGGAGACCCAGTACTTC.

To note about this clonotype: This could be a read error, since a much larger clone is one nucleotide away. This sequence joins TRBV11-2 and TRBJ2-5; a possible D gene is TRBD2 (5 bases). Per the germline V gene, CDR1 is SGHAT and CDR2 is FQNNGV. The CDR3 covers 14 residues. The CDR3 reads CASSLAEAVEAQYF. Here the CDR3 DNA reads TGTGCCAGCAGCTTAGCGGAAGCGGTAGAGGCCCAGTACTTC.

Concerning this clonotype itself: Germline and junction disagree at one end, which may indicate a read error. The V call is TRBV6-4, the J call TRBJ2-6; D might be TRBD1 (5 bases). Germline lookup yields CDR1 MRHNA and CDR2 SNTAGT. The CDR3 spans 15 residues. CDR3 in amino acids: CASSYSQGRANVLTF. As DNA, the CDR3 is TGTGCCAGCAGTTACTCCCAGGGAAGGGCCAACGTCCTGACTTTC.

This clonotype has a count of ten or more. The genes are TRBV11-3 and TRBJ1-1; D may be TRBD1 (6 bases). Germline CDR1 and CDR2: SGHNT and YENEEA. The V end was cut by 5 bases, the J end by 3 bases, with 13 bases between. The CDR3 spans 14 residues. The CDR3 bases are TGTGCCAGCAGCCCACGTTCAGGGGACACTGAAGCTTTCTTT. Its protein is CASSPRSGDTEAFF.

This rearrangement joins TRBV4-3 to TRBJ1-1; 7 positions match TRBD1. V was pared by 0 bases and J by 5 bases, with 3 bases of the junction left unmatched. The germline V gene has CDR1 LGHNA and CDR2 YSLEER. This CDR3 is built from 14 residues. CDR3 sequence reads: CASSQETGTTEAFF. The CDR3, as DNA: TGCGCCAGCAGCCAAGAGACAGGGACTACTGAAGCTTTCTTT.

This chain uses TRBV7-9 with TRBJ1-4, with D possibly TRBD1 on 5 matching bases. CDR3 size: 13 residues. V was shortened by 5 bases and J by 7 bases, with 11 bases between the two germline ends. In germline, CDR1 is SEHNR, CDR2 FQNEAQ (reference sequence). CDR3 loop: CASSIGTGEKLFF. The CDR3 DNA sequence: TGTGCCAGCAGCATCGGTACAGGTGAAAAACTGTTTTTT.

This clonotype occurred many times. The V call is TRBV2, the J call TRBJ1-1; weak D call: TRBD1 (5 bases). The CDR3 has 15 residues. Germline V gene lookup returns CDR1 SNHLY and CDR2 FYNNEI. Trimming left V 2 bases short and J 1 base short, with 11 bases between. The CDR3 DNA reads TGTGCCAGCAGTGAAACTGGGGGAGGGAACACTGAAGCTTTCTTT. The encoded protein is CASSETGGGNTEAFF.

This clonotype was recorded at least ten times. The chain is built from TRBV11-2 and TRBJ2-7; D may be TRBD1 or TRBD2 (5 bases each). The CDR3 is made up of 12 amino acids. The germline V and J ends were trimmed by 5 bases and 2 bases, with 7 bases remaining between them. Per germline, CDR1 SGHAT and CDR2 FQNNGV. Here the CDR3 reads CASSPGPYEQYF. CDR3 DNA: TGTGCCAGCAGCCCGGGACCCTACGAGCAGTACTTC.

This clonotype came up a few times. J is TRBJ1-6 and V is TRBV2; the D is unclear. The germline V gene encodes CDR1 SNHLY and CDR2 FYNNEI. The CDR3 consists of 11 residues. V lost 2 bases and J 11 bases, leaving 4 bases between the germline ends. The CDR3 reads CASSEFPPLHF. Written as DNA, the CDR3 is TGTGCCAGCAGTGAATTCCCACCCCTCCACTTT.